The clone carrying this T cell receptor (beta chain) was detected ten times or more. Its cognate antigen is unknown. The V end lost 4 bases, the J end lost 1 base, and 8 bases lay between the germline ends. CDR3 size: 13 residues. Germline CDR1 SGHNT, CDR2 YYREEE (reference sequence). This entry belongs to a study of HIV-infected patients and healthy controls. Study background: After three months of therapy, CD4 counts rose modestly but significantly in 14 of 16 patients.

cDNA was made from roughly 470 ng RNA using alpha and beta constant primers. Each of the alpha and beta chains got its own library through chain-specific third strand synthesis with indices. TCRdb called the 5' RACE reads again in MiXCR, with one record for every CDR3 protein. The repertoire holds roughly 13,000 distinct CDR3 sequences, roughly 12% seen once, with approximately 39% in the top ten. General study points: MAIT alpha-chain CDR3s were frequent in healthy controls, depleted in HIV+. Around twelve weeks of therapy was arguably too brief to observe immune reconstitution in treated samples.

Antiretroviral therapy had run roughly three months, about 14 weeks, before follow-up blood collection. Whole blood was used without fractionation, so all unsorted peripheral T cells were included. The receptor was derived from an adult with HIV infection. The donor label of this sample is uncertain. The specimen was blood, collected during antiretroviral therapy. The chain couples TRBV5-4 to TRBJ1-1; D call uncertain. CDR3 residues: CASSLGPNTEAFF. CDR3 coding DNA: TGTGCCAGCAGCCTAGGACCGAACACTGAAGCTTTCTTT. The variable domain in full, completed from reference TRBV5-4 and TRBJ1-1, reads ETGVTQSPTHLIKTRGQQVTLRCSSQSGHNTVSWYQQALGQGPQFIFQYYREEENGRGNFPPRFSGLQFPNYSSELNVNALELDDSALYLCASSLGPNTEAFFGQGTRLTVV.